What follows are 20 T cell receptor beta chains derived from one specimen sequenced in a study of blood T cell repertoires in COVID-19 (TCRdb year 2020). The library was generated by the immunoSEQ multiplex PCR assay. What TCRdb holds here is the immuneACCESS table cut down to in-frame rearrangements. Part of the clones is not present; checked against another copy, under half of the missing clones reflect an unresolved V gene, and the others are unexplained. Recorded for this sample are roughly 380,000 clones; roughly 85% of them occurred a single time. The top ten hold 3.5% to 4% of the sample. Sequencing was carried out using peripheral blood. The receptors were sampled from a woman in her late teens or twenties with acute or convalescent COVID-19.

The rearrangement joins TRBV2 to TRBJ2-1, with D hard to call. This CDR3 has 19 residues. Germline CDR1 reads SNHLY; CDR2 reads FYNNEI. V was clipped by 2 bases and J by 0 bases, with 20 bases between them. The chain's CDR3 is CASSELSWSSSSSYNEQFF. The CDR3 DNA is TGTGCCAGCAGTGAATTATCATGGAGTAGCTCGAGCTCCTACAATGAGCAGTTCTTC.

As DNA, the CDR3 is TGCGCCAGCAGCTTGGCTGTCCGCCCCGGGGAGACCCAGTACTTC. Amino acids: CASSLAVRPGETQYF. This chain uses TRBV5-1 with TRBJ2-5; D remains ambiguous. CDR1 SGHRS and CDR2 YFSETQ come from the germline V gene. V was pared by 0 bases and J by 5 bases, with 14 bases between. There are 15 residues in the CDR3.

The V gene is TRBV9, the J gene TRBJ2-7; 12 bases agree with TRBD2. Germline-derived CDR1 and CDR2 are SGDLS and YYNGEE. This CDR3 is built from 15 residues. J was trimmed by 3 bases and V by 0 bases; bases with no gene match: 1. The CDR3 bases are TGTGCCAGCAGCGTAGAGGGACTAGCGGGCTACGAGCAGTACTTC. Translated: CASSVEGLAGYEQYF.

The rearrangement links TRBV24-1 to TRBJ2-1; D might be TRBD2 (6 bases). V lost 7 bases to trimming and J lost 1 base, with 13 bases between them. CDR1 KGHDR and CDR2 SFDVKD come from the germline V gene. This CDR3 spans 15 amino acids. The CDR3 spells CATSLAGPSYNEQFF. CDR3 sequence (DNA): TGTGCCACCAGCCTGGCGGGGCCATCCTACAATGAGCAGTTCTTC.

The chain links TRBV2 to TRBJ2-1; D call uncertain. The CDR3 consists of 12 residues. Trimming pared 3 bases from V and 9 bases from J, leaving 9 bases between. Germline lookup yields CDR1 SNHLY and CDR2 FYNNEI. The CDR3 is CASSEAWSEQFF. CDR3 nucleotides: TGTGCCAGCAGTGAGGCGTGGAGTGAGCAGTTCTTC.

The chain joins TRBV11-3 to TRBJ1-1; D remains ambiguous. V was shortened by 0 bases and J by 10 bases, with 12 bases between the two germline ends. Germline loops: CDR1 SGHNT, CDR2 YENEEA. This CDR3 is 13 amino acids long. This CDR3 reads CASSLDSGRGAFF. The CDR3 DNA sequence: TGTGCCAGCAGCTTAGATTCGGGTCGGGGAGCTTTCTTT.

The rearrangement uses TRBV7-2 and TRBJ1-5; TRBD1 agrees at 8 bases. The germline V gene has CDR1 SGHTA and CDR2 FQGNSA. The CDR3 spans 15 residues. V shed 5 bases, J shed 3 bases, and the junction held 6 bases outside the gene matches. The CDR3 reads CASSPQGADNQPQHF. The CDR3 nucleotides are TGTGCCAGCAGCCCCCAGGGGGCAGACAATCAGCCCCAGCATTTT. Based on the CDR3 plus reference TRBV7-2 and TRBJ1-5, the full variable domain is GAGVSQSPSNKVTEKGKDVELRCDPISGHTALYWYRQSLGQGLEFLIYFQGNSAPDKSGLPSDRFSAERTGGSVSTLTIQRTQQEDSAVYLCASSPQGADNQPQHFGDGTRLSIL.

The chain links TRBV3-1 (or the pseudogene TRBV3-2) to TRBJ1-1; 11 bases fit TRBD1. The germline CDR1 and CDR2 sequences are LGHDT and YNNKEL (reference sequence). The CDR3 extends over 14 amino acids. V gave up 3 bases and J gave up 8 bases; unmatched junction bases: 5. The CDR3 bases are TGTGCCAGCAGCCACCGCGGGACAGGGGGGGAAGCTTTCTTT. Translating gives CASSHRGTGGEAFF.

V gene TRBV10-2 combines with J gene TRBJ2-1; D gene ambiguous. CDR3 length: 16 residues. Per the germline V gene, CDR1 is WSHSY and CDR2 is SAAADI. Trimming shortened V by 0 bases and J by 3 bases, and 12 bases separated the two germline ends. The CDR3 DNA is TGCGCCAGCAGTGAGTCACGAGTCCCTAACTACAATGAGCAGTTCTTC. This translates into CASSESRVPNYNEQFF.

This sequence joins TRBV27 and TRBJ1-1; D perhaps matches TRBD1 (6 bases). This CDR3 has 14 amino acids. Germline values: CDR1 MNHEY, CDR2 SMNVEV (reference sequence). V gave up 2 bases and J gave up 4 bases, with 11 bases separating them. Written as DNA, the CDR3 is TGTGCCAGCAGTTTAAGGGGGGGTACCACTGAAGCTTTCTTT. Translating gives CASSLRGGTTEAFF.

V usage is TRBV6-6 and J usage is TRBJ2-5; 8 positions match TRBD2. The V and J ends lost 0 bases and 4 bases, in that order; junction bases with no gene match: 7. CDR1 and CDR2 from the germline V gene are MNHNY and SVGAGI (reference sequence). This CDR3 contains 16 residues. The CDR3 loop is CASSYSTGLAPETQYF. The CDR3 region has the DNA TGTGCCAGCAGTTACTCGACCGGACTAGCCCCAGAGACCCAGTACTTC.

The rearrangement uses TRBV5-4 and TRBJ2-5; D perhaps matches TRBD2 (7 bases). V lost 1 base, J lost 6 bases, and 19 bases lay in between. The CDR3 runs 16 residues. Per germline, CDR1 SGHNT and CDR2 YYREEE (reference sequence). The CDR3 DNA reads as TGTGCCAGCAGCTTGTCGTTTCGCGGGGGCAGGAAGACCCAGTACTTC. Amino acids: CASSLSFRGGRKTQYF.

The V and J genes are TRBV29-1 and TRBJ2-3, with 7 bases fitting TRBD1. This CDR3 has 13 residues. The trim removed 4 bases at V and 3 bases at J, leaving 4 bases unmatched. Germline assignment: CDR1 SQVTM and CDR2 ANQGSEA. CDR3 protein: CSVGQGETDTQYF. The CDR3 nucleotides are TGCAGCGTTGGACAGGGTGAAACAGATACGCAGTATTTT.

The chain has TRBV5-1 and TRBJ2-7; no firm D call. V lost 4 bases and J 2 bases, leaving 10 bases between the germline ends. In germline, CDR1 is SGHRS, CDR2 YFSETQ. The CDR3 contains 13 residues. The CDR3 DNA reads TGCGCCAGCAGCCCTCTTGGGCCCTACGAGCAGTACTTC. The encoded protein is CASSPLGPYEQYF.

This clone showed up just once. The chain joins TRBV6-5 to TRBJ2-2, with D tentatively TRBD2 (6 bases). The CDR3 has 16 residues. Trimming took off 2 bases at V and 2 bases at J, with 12 bases between the two ends. CDR1 MNHEY and CDR2 SVGAGI come from the germline V gene. CDR3 DNA: TGTGCCAGCAGTTACCGTCGGGGGATAAACACCGGGGAGCTGTTTTTT. It codes for CASSYRRGINTGELFF.

The rearrangement uses TRBV5-1 and TRBJ1-4, with a weak D call TRBD1 (6 bases). CDR3 length: 16 residues. Germline values: CDR1 SGHRS, CDR2 YFSETQ. V gave up 4 bases and J gave up 6 bases, with 19 bases separating them. This chain's CDR3 is CASSPSGDRNYEKLFF. In DNA, the CDR3 is TGCGCCAGCAGCCCGTCAGGGGACCGGAACTATGAAAAACTGTTTTTT.

The rearrangement joins TRBV19 to TRBJ2-1, with TRBD2 identical over 10 bases. Unmatched junction bases numbered 6, after V lost 4 bases and J lost 9 bases. Germline CDR1 LNHDA, CDR2 SQIVND (reference sequence). There are 14 residues in the CDR3. CDR3 residues: CASSTSGGAVEQFF. For the CDR3, the DNA is TGTGCCAGTAGTACCAGCGGGGGGGCCGTTGAGCAGTTCTTC.

This chain connects TRBV15 to TRBJ2-7; possible D gene TRBD2, 6 bases. The ends were cut back, 0 bases at V and 5 bases at J, with 17 bases in the middle. The CDR3 has 16 amino acids. Germline CDR1 is LNHNV and CDR2 is YYDKDF (reference sequence). CDR3 region: CATSRDWAGIDHEQYF. The DNA for the CDR3 is TGTGCCACCAGCAGAGATTGGGCGGGAATCGACCACGAGCAGTACTTC.

This sequence joins TRBV4-1 and TRBJ2-5, with TRBD2 matching over 10 bases. The CDR3 extends over 17 amino acids. Germline-derived CDR1 and CDR2 are MGHRA and YSYEKL. The V segment lost 3 bases and the J segment 4 bases; nucleotides outside the gene matches: 11. The CDR3 bases are TGCGCCAGCAGCCAGGGCCCAGCGGGGGGGCCCCGAGAGACCCAGTACTTC. This gives the protein CASSQGPAGGPRETQYF.

The chain joins TRBV5-4 to TRBJ1-1; D ambiguous. Germline CDR1 reads SGHNT; CDR2 reads YYREEE (reference sequence). V was cut by 0 bases and J by 2 bases, with 11 bases left in between. The CDR3 has 15 residues. The CDR3 sequence: CASSLAQQVNTEAFF. Here the CDR3 DNA reads TGTGCCAGCAGCTTGGCCCAGCAGGTCAACACTGAAGCTTTCTTT. Looking up the rest from reference TRBV5-4 and TRBJ1-1 gives the full variable domain: ETGVTQSPTHLIKTRGQQVTLRCSSQSGHNTVSWYQQALGQGPQFIFQYYREEENGRGNFPPRFSGLQFPNYSSELNVNALELDDSALYLCASSLAQQVNTEAFFGQGTRLTVV.